These 26 T cell receptor beta chains came from one sample sequenced in a study of control samples from healthy donors and cancer patients. Profiling relied on immunoSEQ multiplex PCR, and the TCRdb table lists in-frame clones only, not all of them. The sample shows some 170,000 clones, roughly 94% of them seen only once. Sequencing was carried out using PBMCs. The receptors were gathered from a man in his 60s with colorectal cancer.

The V and J genes are TRBV6-1 and TRBJ1-4, with D possibly matching TRBD1 (6 bases). The germline gives CDR1 MNHNS, CDR2 SASEGT. Trimming took off 0 bases at V and 0 bases at J, with 11 bases between the two ends. The CDR3 totals 17 residues. CDR3 sequence: CASSEATRQATNEKLFF. Written as DNA, the CDR3 is TGTGCCAGCAGTGAAGCGACCCGACAGGCAACTAATGAAAAACTGTTTTTT.

This chain connects TRBV9 to TRBJ2-3; D remains ambiguous. Germline CDR1 reads SGDLS; CDR2 reads YYNGEE. Trimming shortened V by 4 bases and J by 1 base, and 13 bases separated the two germline ends. The CDR3 is 15 residues long. This chain's CDR3 is CASSIRAERTDTQYF. The CDR3 bases are TGTGCCAGCAGCATACGTGCGGAGCGCACAGATACGCAGTATTTT.

The genes are TRBV6-4 and TRBJ2-3; 10 bases are a match to TRBD2. The CDR3 length is 18 residues. Per the germline V gene, CDR1 is MRHNA and CDR2 is SNTAGT. Losses at the gene ends were 7 bases for V and 0 bases for J; bases not matched to a gene: 13. CDR3 nucleotide sequence: TGTGCCAGCACCCACGGACTAGCGGTGCCTTCTAGCACAGATACGCAGTATTTT. Its translation: CASTHGLAVPSSTDTQYF.

The chain is built from TRBV19 and TRBJ1-5; 9 positions agree with TRBD1. The J segment lost 4 bases and the V segment lost 6 bases, leaving 7 bases of the junction unmatched. CDR1 and CDR2 from the germline V gene are LNHDA and SQIVND (reference sequence). The CDR3 has 15 amino acids. CDR3 amino acids: CASRDGQGRNQPQHF. The CDR3 nucleotides are TGTGCCAGTAGGGACGGACAGGGGAGAAATCAGCCCCAGCATTTT.

CDR3 DNA: TGCGCCAGCAGCTTGCAGGGGGCTGGACGGAACGAGCAGTACTTC. It encodes CASSLQGAGRNEQYF. V usage is TRBV5-1 and J usage is TRBJ2-7, with TRBD1 matching 8 bases. The CDR3 spans 15 residues. The V gene's germline CDR1 is SGHRS and CDR2 YFSETQ. J was trimmed by 5 bases and V by 1 base; bases with no gene match: 8.

The chain employs TRBV18 and TRBJ2-1, with 11 positions matching TRBD2. CDR1 KGHSH and CDR2 LQKENI come from the germline V gene. The CDR3 sequence is 17 residues long. The V segment lost 3 bases and the J segment 2 bases; nucleotides outside the gene matches: 6. CDR3 sequence: CASSPGNSGGAYNEQFF. The CDR3 nucleotides are TGTGCCAGCTCACCGGGTAATAGCGGGGGGGCCTACAATGAGCAGTTCTTC.

The chain carries TRBV7-2 and TRBJ2-3; 7 bases match TRBD2. Per germline, CDR1 SGHTA and CDR2 FQGNSA. The V and J ends lost 0 bases and 0 bases, in that order; junction bases with no gene match: 3. The CDR3 consists of 16 residues. The CDR3 nucleotides read TGTGCCAGCAGCTTAGCGCCAGCGGGGAGCACAGATACGCAGTATTTT. Protein sequence: CASSLAPAGSTDTQYF. Using reference TRBV7-2 and TRBJ2-3 for the parts outside the CDR3, the full variable domain is GAGVSQSPSNKVTEKGKDVELRCDPISGHTALYWYRQSLGQGLEFLIYFQGNSAPDKSGLPSDRFSAERTGGSVSTLTIQRTQQEDSAVYLCASSLAPAGSTDTQYFGPGTRLTVL.

The chain recombines TRBV6-5 with TRBJ1-6; 9 bases align to TRBD1. Germline V gives CDR1 MNHEY, CDR2 SVGAGI. J lost 7 bases, V lost 6 bases, and 10 bases had no gene match. The CDR3 runs to 16 residues. CDR3 sequence: CASSYGGTGRNSPLHF. In DNA, the CDR3 is TGTGCCAGCAGCTACGGGGGGACAGGGAGGAATTCACCCCTCCACTTT.

The chain carries TRBV7-2 and TRBJ2-3; D tentatively reads TRBD1 or TRBD2 (5 bases each). Germline V gives CDR1 SGHTA, CDR2 FQGNSA. The CDR3 is 14 residues long. Trimming took off 3 bases at V and 4 bases at J, with 11 bases between the two ends. CDR3 loop: CASSLGEWADTQYF. CDR3 coding DNA: TGTGCCAGCAGCTTGGGGGAATGGGCAGATACGCAGTATTTT. The full variable domain, completed using reference TRBV7-2 and TRBJ2-3, is GAGVSQSPSNKVTEKGKDVELRCDPISGHTALYWYRQSLGQGLEFLIYFQGNSAPDKSGLPSDRFSAERTGGSVSTLTIQRTQQEDSAVYLCASSLGEWADTQYFGPGTRLTVL.

This sequence joins TRBV27 and TRBJ2-7, with D uncertain. The CDR3 sequence is 16 residues long. Trimming removed 4 bases from V and 2 bases from J, with 18 bases in between. Germline V gives CDR1 MNHEY, CDR2 SMNVEV (reference sequence). CDR3 coding DNA: TGTGCCAGCAGTTCCGGGCCAAGTTGGATTACCTACGAGCAGTACTTC. Encoded protein: CASSSGPSWITYEQYF.

The J gene is TRBJ2-2, the V gene TRBV18, with a possible D match to TRBD1 (6 bases). Germline CDR1 reads KGHSH; CDR2 reads LQKENI. Trimming took off 5 bases at V and 0 bases at J, with 13 bases between the two ends. CDR3 length equals 16 residues. The CDR3 DNA follows: TGTGCCAGCTCAATACAGGGACCTTCGAACACCGGGGAGCTGTTTTTT. Residues: CASSIQGPSNTGELFF.

This clone was observed once. J is TRBJ1-6 and V is TRBV6-1; D is undetermined. CDR3 length: 14 residues. Deletions cut 2 bases from V and 8 bases from J, with 10 bases between. Germline CDR1 is MNHNS and CDR2 is SASEGT. The CDR3 loop reads CASSELSGDSPLHF. CDR3 in DNA: TGTGCCAGCAGTGAATTGAGCGGCGATTCACCCCTCCACTTT.

This chain joins TRBV5-1 and TRBJ2-3; D is possibly TRBD1 (5 bases). The CDR3 has 15 amino acids. Trimming shortened V by 4 bases and J by 3 bases, and 15 bases separated the two germline ends. Per the germline V gene, CDR1 is SGHRS and CDR2 is YFSETQ. CDR3 in DNA: TGCGCCAGCAGCGTTCAGGGTCAGGCGACAGATACGCAGTATTTT. Translating gives CASSVQGQATDTQYF.

This chain connects TRBV19 to TRBJ1-1; D is unresolved. The CDR3 sequence is 13 residues long. CDR1 is LNHDA and CDR2 is SQIVND in the germline V gene (reference sequence). V was cut by 6 bases and J by 1 base, with 9 bases left in between. The CDR3 DNA reads as TGTGCCAGTAGGTCGGGAGGGAACACTGAAGCTTTCTTT. Amino acids: CASRSGGNTEAFF.

There are a few counts of this clone. The gene calls are TRBV6-1 and TRBJ1-6; tentative D call: TRBD1 (6 bases). CDR1 MNHNS and CDR2 SASEGT come from the germline V gene. CDR3 size: 15 residues. Trimming took 3 bases from V and 7 from J, leaving 13 bases between them. DNA of the CDR3: TGTGCCAGCAGTGACCCGGGACAAGGGAATTCACCCCTCCACTTT. This encodes CASSDPGQGNSPLHF.

The rearrangement joins TRBV5-1 to TRBJ2-3; 9 nucleotides match TRBD1. This CDR3 is built from 14 residues. With V trimmed by 7 bases and J by 3 bases, 6 bases remained unmatched. Germline CDR1 and CDR2: SGHRS and YFSETQ. The CDR3: CASHMTGGTDTQYF. CDR3 nucleotide sequence: TGCGCCAGCCATATGACAGGGGGAACAGATACGCAGTATTTT.

Only one count was recorded for this clone. The chain is built from TRBV19 and TRBJ2-3, with TRBD2 identical over 13 bases. Germline V gives CDR1 LNHDA, CDR2 SQIVND (reference sequence). The CDR3 extends over 16 amino acids. Unmatched junction bases numbered 6, after V lost 3 bases and J lost 6 bases. The CDR3 DNA reads TGTGCCAGTAGTATTGGGACTAGCGGGACTCTGGATACGCAGTATTTT. Amino acids: CASSIGTSGTLDTQYF.

The rearrangement uses TRBV18 and TRBJ2-5, with 10 bases lining up with TRBD2. V trimming: 6 bases; J trimming: 3 bases; junction bases outside the gene matches: 7. Germline V gives CDR1 KGHSH, CDR2 LQKENI. The CDR3 contains 15 residues. The DNA for the CDR3 is TGTGCCAGCTCCCTCACTAGCGGGGTCGAAGAGACCCAGTACTTC. This gives the protein CASSLTSGVEETQYF.

J is TRBJ1-4 and V is TRBV19, with D hard to call. From germline, CDR1 is LNHDA and CDR2 SQIVND (reference sequence). Trimming removed 5 bases from V and 6 bases from J, with 10 bases in between. The CDR3 is made up of 13 amino acids. The CDR3, as DNA: TGTGCCAGTAGTGGAGAGAGTCATGAAAAACTGTTTTTT. It is translated as CASSGESHEKLFF. Drawing the rest from reference TRBV19 and TRBJ1-4, the complete variable domain is DGGITQSPKYLFRKEGQNVTLSCEQNLNHDAMYWYRQDPGQGLRLIYYSQIVNDFQKGDIAEGYSVSREKKESFPLTVTSAQKNPTAFYLCASSGESHEKLFFGSGTQLSVL.

The chain couples TRBV2 to TRBJ2-3, with 9 nucleotides matching TRBD1. V lost 1 base, J lost 1 base, and 0 bases stayed unmatched. From germline, CDR1 is SNHLY and CDR2 FYNNEI. The CDR3 is 15 residues long. CDR3 loop: CASSEGQGGTDTQYF. The CDR3 nucleotides are TGTGCCAGCAGTGAAGGACAGGGGGGCACAGATACGCAGTATTTT.

The chain links TRBV23-1 to TRBJ1-6, with TRBD1 identical over 7 bases. TRBV23-1 is noted as an ORF with a role that remains uncertain. The CDR3 contains 17 residues. V dropped 1 base and J dropped 5; count of bases not matched to a gene: 8. The CDR3 loop is CASSQCDGTDNNSPLHF. CDR3 nucleotide sequence: TGCGCCAGCAGTCAATGCGATGGGACAGATAATAATTCACCCCTCCACTTT.

The chain is built from TRBV9 and TRBJ1-2; 8 bases are shared with TRBD1. CDR1 and CDR2 (germline): SGDLS, YYNGEE. The CDR3 totals 14 residues. After removal of 7 bases from V and 3 bases from J, the junction contained 8 bases not matched to a gene. CDR3 in amino acids: CASPPTGGDYGYTF. Written as DNA, the CDR3 is TGTGCCAGCCCTCCCACAGGGGGGGACTATGGCTACACCTTC.

This CDR3 reads CAWSVGRVGNTIYF. Written as DNA, the CDR3 is TGTGCCTGGAGTGTAGGGAGAGTCGGAAACACCATATATTTT. This sequence joins TRBV30 and TRBJ1-3; D uncertain. Trimming stripped 0 bases from V and 4 bases from J, with 10 bases between. This CDR3 comprises 14 residues. CDR1 and CDR2 from the germline V gene are GTSNPN and SVGIG (reference sequence). The full variable domain, completed using reference TRBV30 and TRBJ1-3, is SQTIHQWPATLVQPVGSPLSLECTVEGTSNPNLYWYRQAAGRGLQLLFYSVGIGQISSEVPQNLSASRPQDRQFILSSKKLLLSDSGFYLCAWSVGRVGNTIYFGEGSWLTVV.

V is TRBV6-1 and J is TRBJ2-3, with 11 bases that match TRBD2. Germline V gives CDR1 MNHNS, CDR2 SASEGT. This CDR3 spans 17 amino acids. Trimming took 4 bases from V and 1 from J; bases not matched to a gene: 7. CDR3 nucleotide sequence: TGTGCCAGCAGTGCCGCGGGACTAGCGGCTCGCACAGATACGCAGTATTTT. This codes for CASSAAGLAARTDTQYF.

The chain couples TRBV4-2 to TRBJ1-4; TRBD1 agrees at 10 bases. Germline loops: CDR1 LGHNA, CDR2 YNFKEQ. Trimming cost V 3 bases and J 3 bases; bases outside gene matches: 7. The CDR3 covers 17 residues. The CDR3 is CASSQGQGFGANEKLFF. In DNA form, the CDR3 reads TGTGCCAGCAGCCAGGGACAGGGGTTCGGGGCTAATGAAAAACTGTTTTTT.

J is TRBJ2-5 and V is TRBV4-1; D unclear. With 0 bases removed from V and 5 bases from J, the gap between germline ends came to 10 bases. The CDR3 is 14 residues long. Germline lookup yields CDR1 MGHRA and CDR2 YSYEKL. CDR3 coding DNA: TGCGCCAGCAGCCAAGATAGGGATTTCGAGACCCAGTACTTC. Its protein is CASSQDRDFETQYF.